These T cell receptor beta chains were read from a single sample in a study of cytomegalovirus exposure and HLA in healthy donors. This table comes from immunoSEQ multiplex PCR, and its TCRdb copy is limited to in-frame clones, with some not included. Of some 150,000 clones in the sample, around nine tenths were seen once. Sequenced sample: PBMCs. These receptors all stem from a woman in her 30s in good health and CMV-seronegative. The CDR3 runs from the conserved cysteine through the conserved F or W. D genes are given only for firm matches. Size values are once, few and many counts, or a class for expanded clones, and some rows have none.

v_gene	j_gene	abundance	d_gene	CDR3nt	CDR3aa
TRBV18	TRBJ2-3	-	TRBD1	TGTGCCAGCTCACCGGGACAGGGCACAGATACGCAGTATTTT	CASSPGQGTDTQYF
TRBV4-1	TRBJ1-5	few	-	TGCGCCAGCAGCCACGGGAGGTTCTATCAGCCCCAGCATTTT	CASSHGRFYQPQHF
TRBV14	TRBJ1-2	-	-	TGTGCCAGCAGCCAAGTCCACAGAATGCCATGGCTAAAGACCTTC	CASSQVHRMPWLKTF
TRBV19	TRBJ1-2	-	-	TGTGCCAGTAGTCCGGACAGATTCTATGGCTACACCTTC	CASSPDRFYGYTF
TRBV15	TRBJ2-7	few	-	TGTGCCACCAGCAGAGGCACAGGGACCGACTACGAGCAGTACTTC	CATSRGTGTDYEQYF
TRBV12-5	TRBJ2-2	-	TRBD2	TGTGCTAGTGGTTTGGTGTGGAGCGGGGGGGCCGACGGGGAGCTGTTTTTT	CASGLVWSGGADGELFF
TRBV6-1	TRBJ2-7	-	-	TGTGCCAGCAGTGAAGGAACCGGGACAAGACTCTCCTACGAGCAGTACTTC	CASSEGTGTRLSYEQYF
TRBV6-5	TRBJ1-5	-	-	TGTGCCAGCAGTTACCCGGAGGCTAGCAATCAGCCCCAGCATTTT	CASSYPEASNQPQHF
TRBV4-1	TRBJ1-4	once	-	TGCGCCAGCAGCCTCCTGGCGGCAACTAATGAAAAACTGTTTTTT	CASSLLAATNEKLFF
TRBV27	TRBJ2-7	-	TRBD1	TGTGCCAGCAGTTCAGGGGGCTGGTCCTACGAGCAGTACTTC	CASSSGGWSYEQYF
TRBV18	TRBJ1-1	once	-	TGTGCCAGCTCACCTTTAGCGGCGAACACTGAAGCTTTCTTT	CASSPLAANTEAFF
TRBV27	TRBJ2-7	-	TRBD2	TGTGCCAGTTGGCCTAGCGGGATCTACGAGCAGTACTTC	CASWPSGIYEQYF
TRBV4-3	TRBJ1-6	-	TRBD1	TGCGCCAGCAGCTTGCTAAAGGGGGCAGAGTCACCCCTCCACTTT	CASSLLKGAESPLHF
TRBV28	TRBJ2-7	-	-	TGTGCCAGCAGTTGGGCGGGGATGCGCGAGCAGTACTTC	CASSWAGMREQYF
TRBV7-6	TRBJ2-1	-	TRBD2	TGTGCCAGCAGCCTCACTAGCGGAGCCTACAATGAGCAGTTCTTC	CASSLTSGAYNEQFF
TRBV4-3	TRBJ2-2	-	TRBD1	TGCGCCAGTCGCCGGGACAGCAACACCGGGGAGCTGTTTTTT	CASRRDSNTGELFF
TRBV28	TRBJ2-5	-	TRBD2	TGTGCCAGCAGTTTGAGGCCTAGCGGGAGAGAAACCCAGTACTTC	CASSLRPSGRETQYF
TRBV27	TRBJ2-7	-	TRBD2	TGTGCCAGCAGTTTATATGTGACGGGAGGCTACGAGCAGTACTTC	CASSLYVTGGYEQYF
TRBV6-1	TRBJ2-7	-	TRBD1	TGTGCCAGCAGTGAGGGACAGGGACTCTACGAGCAGTACTTC	CASSEGQGLYEQYF
TRBV7-3	TRBJ1-1	few	TRBD1	TGTGCCAGCAGCTTTACAGGGGAGATAAACACTGAAGCTTTCTTT	CASSFTGEINTEAFF
TRBV7-2	TRBJ1-2	-	-	TGTGCCAGCAGCTTAGAAGTAACCGGGAAGTTTGGCTACACCTTC	CASSLEVTGKFGYTF
TRBV2	TRBJ1-1	-	TRBD1	TGTGCCAATCAGGACAGGGCCAACACTGAAGCTTTCTTT	CANQDRANTEAFF
TRBV6-1	TRBJ1-2	-	-	TGTGCCAGCAGCCAGGGAAACTATGGCTACACCTTC	CASSQGNYGYTF
TRBV18	TRBJ2-2	-	TRBD1	TGTGCCAGCCCGGGACAGGGGTTGTACACCGGGGAGCTGTTTTTT	CASPGQGLYTGELFF
TRBV19	TRBJ2-3	-	-	TGTGCCAGTAGTATAGATCCTGAGGATACGCAGTATTTT	CASSIDPEDTQYF
TRBV10-3	TRBJ1-4	-	-	TGTGCCAGCCGGGGTGCGGTCAATGAAAAACTGTTTTTT	CASRGAVNEKLFF
TRBV4-1	TRBJ2-7	once	TRBD1	TGCGCCAGCAGCCAAGTCCCGGGACAGGGAAGTGCCTACGAGCAGTACTTC	CASSQVPGQGSAYEQYF
TRBV9	TRBJ2-2	-	-	TGTGCCAGCAGCGTAGGGTCTTGGGGGCCCGGGGAGCTGTTTTTT	CASSVGSWGPGELFF
TRBV29-1	TRBJ2-7	-	-	TGCAGCGTTGAATTTGCAGGGTACTACGAGCAGTACTTC	CSVEFAGYYEQYF
TRBV6-5	TRBJ1-2	-	-	TGTGCCAGCAGTTACTCTGGGACTAACGGCTACACCTTC	CASSYSGTNGYTF
TRBV6-1	TRBJ2-3	-	-	TGTGCCAGCAGTGAAGTTCACCACGGTGCAGATACGCAGTATTTT	CASSEVHHGADTQYF
TRBV18	TRBJ2-5	-	-	TGTGCCAGCTCGGCGGGGGAGACCCAGTACTTC	CASSAGETQYF
TRBV30	TRBJ2-7	-	TRBD1	TGTGCCTGGCAACAGGGGGCCTACGAGCAGTACTTC	CAWQQGAYEQYF
TRBV27	TRBJ2-1	-	TRBD2	TGTGCCAGCAGCCGGACTAGCGGCGAGCAGTTCTTC	CASSRTSGEQFF
TRBV7-9	TRBJ2-3	-	TRBD2	TGTGCCAGCAGCCCTCCGGGACTAGCGGGACGAACAGATACGCAGTATTTT	CASSPPGLAGRTDTQYF
TRBV15	TRBJ2-2	-	TRBD2	TGTGCCACCAGCAGCCAGGGCCCCGGGGGGACCGGGGAGCTGTTTTTT	CATSSQGPGGTGELFF
TRBV5-4	TRBJ2-7	-	TRBD2	TGTGCCAGCAGCTTAGGGCTAGCGGGAGCCGAGCAGTACTTC	CASSLGLAGAEQYF
TRBV2	TRBJ1-5	-	TRBD1	TGTGCCAGCAGTGTCCCCTCCGGGACAGGGGGCGCCAATCAGCCCCAGCATTTT	CASSVPSGTGGANQPQHF
TRBV13	TRBJ2-5	-	TRBD2	TGTGCCAGCAGCCTACGGACTAGCGGGGGTGAGACCCAGTACTTC	CASSLRTSGGETQYF
TRBV7-2	TRBJ2-2	-	TRBD1	TGTGCCAGCAGCTCCCAATCACAGGGGACCGGGGAGCTGTTTTTT	CASSSQSQGTGELFF
TRBV2	TRBJ2-5	once	-	TGTGCCAGCAGTCCCCGAGGCCACGAAGGAGAGACCCAGTACTTC	CASSPRGHEGETQYF
TRBV4-1	TRBJ1-1	once	TRBD1	TGCGCCAGCAGCCACAGACAGGGTGTAACTGAAGCTTTCTTT	CASSHRQGVTEAFF
TRBV6-1	TRBJ2-7	-	-	TGTGCCAGCAGTGAAGACGCCCTAACCGATACCTACGAGCAGTACTTC	CASSEDALTDTYEQYF
TRBV7-2	TRBJ1-6	-	-	TGTGCCAGCAGAGACATCTATAATTCACCCCTCCACTTT	CASRDIYNSPLHF
TRBV6-4	TRBJ1-5	-	TRBD1	TGTGCCAGCAGCGAGACAGGGTTGAGCAATCAGCCCCAGCATTTT	CASSETGLSNQPQHF
TRBV15	TRBJ1-2	-	TRBD1	TGTGCCACCAGCGACCTTAGGGGGCTGGGCTATGGCTACACCTTC	CATSDLRGLGYGYTF
TRBV6-4	TRBJ1-4	-	-	TGTGCCAGCAGTGACTCGTCGGGGGGGGAAAAACTGTTTTTT	CASSDSSGGEKLFF
TRBV19	TRBJ1-1	-	-	TGTGCCAGTAGTATCAAGGCGGCGAACACTGAAGCTTTCTTT	CASSIKAANTEAFF
TRBV9	TRBJ2-2	-	TRBD1	TGTGCCAGCAGCGTCCGGACAGGAACCCCCTCTCGAACCGGGGAGCTGTTTTTT	CASSVRTGTPSRTGELFF
TRBV19	TRBJ1-2	-	-	TGTGCCAGTAGTGAGGACAGAATCTATGGCTACACCTTC	CASSEDRIYGYTF
TRBV6-5	TRBJ2-7	-	-	TGTGCCAGCAGTTACTCAGACCAGGGGACGCCCTACGAGCAGTACTTC	CASSYSDQGTPYEQYF